This TCR beta chain was identified in a study of blood T cell repertoires in COVID-19. This clone was picked up one time. The data were produced by immunoSEQ multiplex PCR, yet TCRdb's version contains in-frame clones alone and is incomplete. The sample carries more than 150,000 clones, approximately 90% recorded once. Material for sequencing was PBMCs or T cells enriched from blood (not recorded which). The TCR originated in a woman aged 25 to 39 who had recovered from COVID-19.

The CDR3 coding sequence is TGCAGCGTTGACGCAGGCCGATACTATGGCTACACCTTC. Residues: CSVDAGRYYGYTF. The chain is built from TRBV29-1 and TRBJ1-2, with D uncertain. Germline CDR1 is SQVTM and CDR2 is ANQGSEA. This CDR3 has 13 amino acids. V was clipped by 3 bases and J by 3 bases, with 11 bases between them. Together with reference TRBV29-1 and TRBJ1-2, the CDR3 gives the full variable domain: SAVISQKPSRDICQRGTSLTIQCQVDSQVTMMFWYRQQPGQSLTLIATANQGSEATYESGFVIDKFPISRPNLTFSTLTVSNMSPEDSSIYLCSVDAGRYYGYTFGSGTRLTVV.